These T cell receptor beta chains were read from a single sample in a study of blood T cell repertoires in COVID-19. Using immunoSEQ multiplex PCR, the repertoire was profiled, and TCRdb retains in-frame clones only, with some absent. The table includes just under 60,000 clones, around 73% detected once. Material: peripheral blood. Source of these receptors: an elderly man with acute or convalescent COVID-19. Both conserved end residues are part of each CDR3. A D gene is named only where the DNA matches it firmly. Where a row states a size, it is once, few, many or the class of an expanded clone; other rows omit it.

clone size,J gene,D gene,V gene,CDR3 protein,CDR3 DNA
-,TRBJ2-2,-,TRBV6-4,CASSEWGDTGELFF,TGTGCCAGCAGTGAGTGGGGGGACACCGGGGAGCTGTTTTTT
-,TRBJ2-5,-,TRBV7-9,CASGLGGAIAETQYF,TGTGCCAGCGGATTGGGGGGAGCGATTGCGGAGACCCAGTACTTC
-,TRBJ1-3,TRBD1,TRBV19,CASSTGGTGNTIYF,TGTGCCAGTAGTACAGGGGGCACTGGAAACACCATATATTTT
-,TRBJ2-7,TRBD2,TRBV6-5,CASSYSILAGVREQYF,TGTGCCAGCAGTTACTCGATTCTAGCGGGAGTAAGAGAGCAGTACTTC
once,TRBJ1-4,TRBD1,TRBV6-5,CASSPGTGGSEKLFF,TGTGCCAGCAGTCCCGGGACAGGGGGCAGTGAAAAACTGTTTTTT
-,TRBJ2-1,TRBD2,TRBV5-1,CASSLASGAYNEQFF,TGCGCCAGCAGCTTGGCTAGCGGGGCGTACAATGAGCAGTTCTTC
-,TRBJ2-1,TRBD2,TRBV19,CASSRGGANEQFF,TGTGCCAGTTCCCGGGGGGGGGCCAATGAGCAGTTCTTC
-,TRBJ1-6,-,TRBV2,CASSARDYNSPLHF,TGTGCCAGCAGTGCTCGAGACTATAATTCACCCCTCCACTTT
-,TRBJ1-1,TRBD1,TRBV5-1,CASSGIPGQKAFF,TGCGCCAGCAGCGGAATACCGGGACAGAAAGCTTTCTTT
many,TRBJ2-1,-,TRBV28,CASSLGPDEQFF,TGTGCCAGCAGTTTGGGCCCCGATGAGCAGTTCTTC
-,TRBJ2-2,-,TRBV5-1,CASSLGQGDSGELFF,TGCGCCAGCAGCTTGGGGCAGGGTGACTCCGGGGAGCTGTTTTTT
few,TRBJ1-5,-,TRBV5-4,CASSLMGGNQPQHF,TGTGCCAGCAGCTTGATGGGAGGCAATCAGCCCCAGCATTTT
-,TRBJ1-2,TRBD1,TRBV19,CASSVDSWSAGGSYGYTF,TGTGCCAGTAGTGTGGACTCCTGGAGTGCAGGGGGAAGCTATGGCTACACCTTC
-,TRBJ2-1,-,TRBV5-1,CASSLVPLVNEQFF,TGCGCCAGCAGCTTGGTTCCGCTAGTGAATGAGCAGTTCTTC
few,TRBJ2-1,TRBD1,TRBV10-3,CAIGGQGSYNEQFF,TGTGCCATCGGTGGACAGGGCTCCTACAATGAGCAGTTCTTC
-,TRBJ2-1,TRBD2,TRBV11-1,CASSSALAGVWEQFF,TGTGCCAGCAGCTCCGCGCTAGCGGGAGTGTGGGAGCAGTTCTTC
-,TRBJ1-4,-,TRBV3-1/TRBV3-2,CASSPVTGREKLFF,TGTGCCAGCAGCCCCGTGACAGGCCGTGAAAAACTGTTTTTT
-,TRBJ1-3,-,TRBV15,CATSRDRYSGNTIYF,TGTGCCACCAGCAGAGATAGATATTCTGGAAACACCATATATTTT
-,TRBJ1-5,-,TRBV3-1/TRBV3-2,CASSQTGNSNQPQHF,TGTGCCAGCAGCCAGACGGGTAATAGCAATCAGCCCCAGCATTTT
-,TRBJ2-7,-,TRBV6-5,CASSYADIGGYEQYF,TGTGCCAGCAGTTACGCGGACATCGGCGGCTACGAGCAGTACTTC
-,TRBJ2-2,TRBD2,TRBV27,CASSSMGLAGGGSGTGELFF,TGTGCCAGCAGTTCAATGGGACTAGCGGGAGGAGGCAGTGGAACCGGGGAGCTGTTTTTT
-,TRBJ2-7,-,TRBV10-3,CAISERTGTGGHEQYF,TGTGCCATCAGTGAGAGGACCGGGACGGGGGGCCACGAGCAGTACTTC
-,TRBJ2-3,-,TRBV18,CASSSTRASQTDTQYF,TGTGCCAGCTCATCTACGAGGGCTAGCCAGACAGATACGCAGTATTTT
few,TRBJ1-1,TRBD1,TRBV29-1,CSAYRDSILGAFF,TGCAGCGCCTACCGGGACAGCATACTTGGAGCTTTCTTT
-,TRBJ1-3,TRBD1,TRBV7-6,CASSQPGQGVGNTIYF,TGTGCCAGCAGCCAACCGGGACAGGGGGTCGGAAACACCATATATTTT
-,TRBJ1-1,-,TRBV2,CASILTVPNTEAFF,TGTGCCAGCATTCTGACAGTACCGAACACTGAAGCTTTCTTT
-,TRBJ1-6,-,TRBV9,CASSSRGEYSPLHF,TGTGCCAGCAGCTCCCGGGGGGAATATTCACCCCTCCACTTT
-,TRBJ1-1,-,TRBV30,CAWSSLIGAFF,TGTGCCTGGAGTAGTCTCATCGGGGCTTTCTTT
-,TRBJ1-1,-,TRBV5-1,CASSKTGQNTEAFF,TGCGCCAGCAGCAAGACGGGACAGAACACTGAAGCTTTCTTT
-,TRBJ2-5,-,TRBV4-1,CASSQVALAGTQYF,TGCGCCAGCAGCCAAGTAGCACTAGCTGGGACCCAGTACTTC
-,TRBJ1-1,-,TRBV7-8,CASSQEPRQITEAFF,TGTGCCAGCAGCCAGGAACCCAGACAGATCACTGAAGCTTTCTTT
-,TRBJ2-5,-,TRBV5-5,CASSLRGQETQYF,TGTGCCAGCAGCTTGAGAGGCCAAGAGACCCAGTACTTC
-,TRBJ2-7,TRBD2,TRBV9,CASSVSSGGRYEQYF,TGTGCCAGCAGCGTAAGTAGCGGGGGACGCTACGAGCAGTACTTC
-,TRBJ2-3,TRBD1,TRBV5-4,CASSRKPSTGPDTQYF,TGTGCCAGCAGCCGTAAACCTTCGACAGGGCCAGATACGCAGTATTTT
-,TRBJ2-1,-,TRBV5-1,CASSSDLNEQFF,TGCGCCAGCAGCTCAGACTTGAATGAGCAGTTCTTC
-,TRBJ1-2,-,TRBV28,CASSLAGLLNGYTF,TGTGCCAGCAGTTTAGCAGGACTGTTAAATGGCTACACCTTC
-,TRBJ2-1,-,TRBV11-3,CASSLSLNEQFF,TGTGCCAGCAGCCTTAGTCTGAATGAGCAGTTCTTC
few,TRBJ1-1,-,TRBV20-1,CSVPGVGEAFF,TGCAGTGTCCCAGGGGTGGGTGAAGCTTTCTTT
-,TRBJ2-2,-,TRBV24-1,CATSDSGRKTGELFF,TGTGCCACCAGTGATTCAGGTAGAAAGACCGGGGAGCTGTTTTTT
-,TRBJ1-2,-,TRBV10-1,CASSAESNYGYTF,TGCGCCAGCAGCGCGGAGTCAAACTATGGCTACACCTTC
once,TRBJ1-1,-,TRBV21-1,CASRTLLRYTEAFF,TGTGCCAGCAGGACGCTGCTGAGGTACACTGAAGCTTTCTTT
-,TRBJ2-1,TRBD2,TRBV2,CASTGGSYNEQFF,TGTGCCAGCACGGGGGGCTCCTACAATGAGCAGTTCTTC
-,TRBJ1-1,-,TRBV6-6,CATRGLMNTEAFF,TGTGCCACTCGAGGACTGATGAACACTGAAGCTTTCTTT
-,TRBJ1-2,-,TRBV19,CASSMSVGYGYTF,TGTGCCAGTAGTATGAGTGTCGGCTATGGCTACACCTTC
-,TRBJ1-1,TRBD1,TRBV11-3,CASRPGQGALGMNTEAFF,TGTGCCAGCAGACCGGGACAGGGGGCTTTAGGAATGAACACTGAAGCTTTCTTT
-,TRBJ1-6,TRBD1,TRBV10-1,CASSEAGQDSPLHF,TGCGCCAGCAGTGAGGCCGGACAGGATTCACCCCTCCACTTT
-,TRBJ1-6,TRBD1,TRBV7-8,CASSPRDRANSPLHF,TGTGCCAGCAGCCCTCGGGACAGGGCCAATTCACCCCTCCACTTT
-,TRBJ2-3,TRBD1,TRBV10-3,CAISEVRGPTDTQYF,TGTGCCATCAGTGAGGTCAGGGGGCCCACAGATACGCAGTATTTT
-,TRBJ1-2,TRBD1,TRBV6-5,CASTTPGQGGYGYTF,TGTGCCAGCACTACCCCGGGACAGGGTGGCTATGGCTACACCTTC
-,TRBJ2-7,TRBD1,TRBV5-1,CASSLAGQGTYEQYF,TGCGCCAGCAGCTTGGCCGGACAGGGCACCTACGAGCAGTACTTC
-,TRBJ1-2,-,TRBV6-1,CASSEYQGWYGYTF,TGTGCCAGCAGTGAATATCAGGGTTGGTATGGCTACACCTTC
-,TRBJ2-1,-,TRBV3-1/TRBV3-2,CASSRRDSRYNEQFF,TGTGCCAGCAGCCGTCGGGACTCGAGATACAATGAGCAGTTCTTC
-,TRBJ2-5,-,TRBV5-8,CASSLASSFIGTQYF,TGTGCCAGCAGCTTGGCGAGTAGCTTCATAGGGACCCAGTACTTC
-,TRBJ1-2,-,TRBV9,CASTRAQGHGYTF,TGTGCCAGCACCCGGGCACAGGGACATGGCTACACCTTC
-,TRBJ2-7,-,TRBV5-1,CASSLIGGSSYEQYF,TGCGCCAGCAGCTTGATTGGGGGGAGCTCCTACGAGCAGTACTTC
-,TRBJ2-7,TRBD1,TRBV2,CASSSGQESYEQYF,TGTGCCAGCAGTTCGGGACAGGAGTCCTACGAGCAGTACTTC
few,TRBJ1-5,TRBD1,TRBV19,CASSERDRGYQPQHF,TGTGCCAGTAGTGAGCGGGACAGGGGATACCAGCCCCAGCATTTT